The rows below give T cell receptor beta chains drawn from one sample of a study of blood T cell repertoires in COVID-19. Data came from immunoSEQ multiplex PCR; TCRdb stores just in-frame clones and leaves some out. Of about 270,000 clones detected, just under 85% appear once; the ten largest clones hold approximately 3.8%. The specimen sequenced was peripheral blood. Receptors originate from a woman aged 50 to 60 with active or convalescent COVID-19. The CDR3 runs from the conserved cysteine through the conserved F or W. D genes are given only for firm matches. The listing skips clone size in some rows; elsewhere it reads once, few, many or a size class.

TGTGCCAGCAGTTTGACTAGCCAAGAGACCCAGTACTTC	CASSLTSQETQYF	-	13	TRBV27	TRBJ2-5	-
TGTGCCAGCAGCGTAGGTTCGAGGTACAATGAGCAGTTCTTC	CASSVGSRYNEQFF	-	14	TRBV9	TRBJ2-1	-
TGTGCCAGCAGCCACCCCACGGGCGGGACAGGGGTAGGCTACACCTTC	CASSHPTGGTGVGYTF	TRBD1	16	TRBV3-1/TRBV3-2	TRBJ1-2	-
TGCGCCAGCAGCCAGGAGAGCGGCTACTACGAGCAGTACTTC	CASSQESGYYEQYF	-	14	TRBV5-1	TRBJ2-7	-
TGTGCCAGCAGCTCCGACACCCTCACAGATACGCAGTATTTT	CASSSDTLTDTQYF	-	14	TRBV7-2	TRBJ2-3	-
TGCAGTGCTAGTGTACCTAGCGGGGTATACGAGCAGTACTTC	CSASVPSGVYEQYF	TRBD2	14	TRBV20-1	TRBJ2-7	-
TGTGCCAGCAGTTACTCATGGACTAAGTCTAACTATGGCTACACCTTC	CASSYSWTKSNYGYTF	-	16	TRBV6-5	TRBJ1-2	-
TGTGCCAGCAGCTTGGGCTGGATAAACGACGAGCAGTACTTC	CASSLGWINDEQYF	-	14	TRBV7-2	TRBJ2-7	once
TGCGCCAGCAGCATGACTAGCGGGAGTGCCGAGCAGTACTTC	CASSMTSGSAEQYF	TRBD2	14	TRBV5-1	TRBJ2-7	-
TGTGCCAGCAGTGACAGAGCGGGAGGTCCCTACAATGAGCAGTTCTTC	CASSDRAGGPYNEQFF	TRBD2	16	TRBV6-4	TRBJ2-1	once
TGTGCCAGCAGTGAAGGGCTAGCGGGAGCGTTCAGACTCTTC	CASSEGLAGAFRLF	TRBD2	14	TRBV6-1	TRBJ2-1	-
TGTGCCAGCAGTGGGTCTAGCGGCCAAGAGACCCAGTACTTC	CASSGSSGQETQYF	TRBD2	14	TRBV2	TRBJ2-5	-
TGTGCCAGCAGCTCCAGGGATTATATCAATTCACCCCTCCACTTT	CASSSRDYINSPLHF	-	15	TRBV7-9	TRBJ1-6	once
TGTGCCAGCAGCCCCCTGACAGGGGGATTAGTGGAGCTGTTTTTT	CASSPLTGGLVELFF	TRBD1	15	TRBV3-1/TRBV3-2	TRBJ2-2	once
TGTGCCAGCAGCCAAAGCTACGACAGGGGGCCGAACACCGGGGAGCTGTTTTTT	CASSQSYDRGPNTGELFF	TRBD1	18	TRBV14	TRBJ2-2	-
TGTGCCAGCAGCTTAGGGTTCGCGGGGCTGAACTATGGCTACACCTTC	CASSLGFAGLNYGYTF	-	16	TRBV7-8	TRBJ1-2	once
TGTGCCTGGAGTACGGAGTTTGGGACAGGCGGAGAGACCCAGTACTTC	CAWSTEFGTGGETQYF	TRBD1	16	TRBV30	TRBJ2-5	-
TGTGGCACGAGGGGGAGCCTGAATCAGCCCCAGCATTTT	CGTRGSLNQPQHF	-	13	TRBV28	TRBJ1-5	-
TGTGCCAGCAGTTATGCGCTGCCCTACAATGAGCAGTTCTTC	CASSYALPYNEQFF	-	14	TRBV6-1	TRBJ2-1	-